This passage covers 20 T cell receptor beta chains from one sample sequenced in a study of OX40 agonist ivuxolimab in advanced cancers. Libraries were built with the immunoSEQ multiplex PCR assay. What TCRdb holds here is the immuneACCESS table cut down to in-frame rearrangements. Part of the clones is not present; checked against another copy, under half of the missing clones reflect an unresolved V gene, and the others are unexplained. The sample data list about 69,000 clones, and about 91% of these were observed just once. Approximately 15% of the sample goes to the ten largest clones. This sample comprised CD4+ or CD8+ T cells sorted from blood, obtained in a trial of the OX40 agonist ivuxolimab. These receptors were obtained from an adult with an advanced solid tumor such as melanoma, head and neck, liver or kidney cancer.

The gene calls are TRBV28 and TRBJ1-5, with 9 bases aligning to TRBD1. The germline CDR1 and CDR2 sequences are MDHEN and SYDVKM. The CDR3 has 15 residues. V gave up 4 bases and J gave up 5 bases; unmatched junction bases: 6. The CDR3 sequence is CASSSSWDRDQPQHF. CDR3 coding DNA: TGTGCCAGCAGTTCCTCCTGGGACAGGGATCAGCCCCAGCATTTT.

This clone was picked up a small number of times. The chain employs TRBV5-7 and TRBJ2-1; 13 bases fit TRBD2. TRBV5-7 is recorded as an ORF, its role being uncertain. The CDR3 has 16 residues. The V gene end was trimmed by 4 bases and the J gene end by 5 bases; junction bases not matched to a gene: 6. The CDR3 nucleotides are TGTGCCAGCAGCCCACCGGGACTAGCGGGAAACAATGAGCAGTTCTTC. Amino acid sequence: CASSPPGLAGNNEQFF.

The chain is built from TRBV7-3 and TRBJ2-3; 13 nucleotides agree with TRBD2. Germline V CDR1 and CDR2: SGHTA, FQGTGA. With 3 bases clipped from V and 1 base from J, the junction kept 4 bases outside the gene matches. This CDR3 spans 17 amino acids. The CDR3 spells CASSFRTSGSGTDTQYF. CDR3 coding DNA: TGTGCCAGCAGCTTCCGGACTAGCGGGAGTGGCACAGATACGCAGTATTTT.

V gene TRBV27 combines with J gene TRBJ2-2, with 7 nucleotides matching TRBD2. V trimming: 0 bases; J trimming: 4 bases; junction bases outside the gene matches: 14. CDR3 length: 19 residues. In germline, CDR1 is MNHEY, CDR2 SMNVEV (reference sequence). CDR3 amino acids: CASSLSWGEGLRPTGELFF. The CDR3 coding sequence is TGTGCCAGCAGTTTATCGTGGGGGGAGGGCCTACGTCCCACCGGGGAGCTGTTTTTT.

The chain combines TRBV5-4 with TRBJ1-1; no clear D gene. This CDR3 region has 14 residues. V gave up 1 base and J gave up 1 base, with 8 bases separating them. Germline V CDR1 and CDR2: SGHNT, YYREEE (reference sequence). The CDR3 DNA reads TGTGCCAGCAGCTTGAAGGGATCGAACACTGAAGCTTTCTTT. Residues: CASSLKGSNTEAFF.

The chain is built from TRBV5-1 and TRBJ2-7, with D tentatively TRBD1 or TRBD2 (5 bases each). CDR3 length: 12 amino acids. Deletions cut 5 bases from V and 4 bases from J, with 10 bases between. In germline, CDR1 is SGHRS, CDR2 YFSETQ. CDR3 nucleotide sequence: TGCGCCAGCAGTGGGGGAAGTTACGAGCAGTACTTC. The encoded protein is CASSGGSYEQYF. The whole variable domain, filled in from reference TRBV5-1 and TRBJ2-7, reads KAGVTQTPRYLIKTRGQQVTLSCSPISGHRSVSWYQQTPGQGLQFLFEYFSETQRNKGNFPGRFSGRQFSNSRSEMNVSTLELGDSALYLCASSGGSYEQYFGPGTRLTVT.

The CDR3 DNA follows: TGTGCCAGCAGCTTAGGTGGGCACTCTGGAAACACCATATATTTT. Residues: CASSLGGHSGNTIYF. This rearrangement joins TRBV7-9 to TRBJ1-3; D uncertain. Germline loops: CDR1 SEHNR, CDR2 FQNEAQ (reference sequence). The V gene lost 1 base and the J gene lost 0 bases, with 7 bases spanning the gap. The CDR3 has 15 amino acids.

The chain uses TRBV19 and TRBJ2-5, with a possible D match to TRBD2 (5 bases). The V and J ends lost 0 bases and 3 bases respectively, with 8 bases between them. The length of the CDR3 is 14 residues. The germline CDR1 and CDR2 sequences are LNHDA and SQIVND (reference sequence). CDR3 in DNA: TGTGCCAGTAGTATAGATTTCGGGGAAGAGACCCAGTACTTC. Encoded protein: CASSIDFGEETQYF.

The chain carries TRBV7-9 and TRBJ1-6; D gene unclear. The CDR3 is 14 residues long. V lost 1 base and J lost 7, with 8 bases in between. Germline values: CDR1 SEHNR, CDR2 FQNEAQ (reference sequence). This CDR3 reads CASSLDRNNSPLHF. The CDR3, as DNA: TGTGCCAGCAGCTTAGATCGGAACAATTCACCCCTCCACTTT.

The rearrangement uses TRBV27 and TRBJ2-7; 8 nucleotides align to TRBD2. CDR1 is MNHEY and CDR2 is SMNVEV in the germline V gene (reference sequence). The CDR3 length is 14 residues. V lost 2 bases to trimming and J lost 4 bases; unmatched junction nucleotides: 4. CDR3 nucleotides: TGTGCCAGCAGTTTAGGACTAGCCATGTACGAGCAGTACTTC. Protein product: CASSLGLAMYEQYF.

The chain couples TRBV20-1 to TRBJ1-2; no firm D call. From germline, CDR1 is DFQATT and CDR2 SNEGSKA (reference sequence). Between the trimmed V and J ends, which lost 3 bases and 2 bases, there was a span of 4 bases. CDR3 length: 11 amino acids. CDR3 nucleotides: TGCAGTGCTAGCGGGAACTATGGCTACACCTTC. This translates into CSASGNYGYTF.

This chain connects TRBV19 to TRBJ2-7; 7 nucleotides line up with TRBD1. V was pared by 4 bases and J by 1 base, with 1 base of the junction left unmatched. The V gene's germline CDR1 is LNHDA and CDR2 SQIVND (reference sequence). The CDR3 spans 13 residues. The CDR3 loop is CASSTGGSYEQYF. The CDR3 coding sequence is TGTGCCAGTAGTACAGGGGGTTCCTACGAGCAGTACTTC.

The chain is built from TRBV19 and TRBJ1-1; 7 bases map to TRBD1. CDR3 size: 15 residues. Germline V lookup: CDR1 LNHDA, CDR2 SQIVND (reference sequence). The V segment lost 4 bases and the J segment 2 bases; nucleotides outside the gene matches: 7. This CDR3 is CASSSRRDRNTEAFF. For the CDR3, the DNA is TGTGCCAGTAGTAGTAGGCGGGACAGAAACACTGAAGCTTTCTTT. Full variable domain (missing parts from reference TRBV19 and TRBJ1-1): DGGITQSPKYLFRKEGQNVTLSCEQNLNHDAMYWYRQDPGQGLRLIYYSQIVNDFQKGDIAEGYSVSREKKESFPLTVTSAQKNPTAFYLCASSSRRDRNTEAFFGQGTRLTVV.

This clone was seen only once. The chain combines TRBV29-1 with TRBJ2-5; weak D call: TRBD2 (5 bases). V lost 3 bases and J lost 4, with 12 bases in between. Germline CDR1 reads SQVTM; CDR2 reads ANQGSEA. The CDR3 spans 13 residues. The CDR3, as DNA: TGCAGCGTTGAGTTGGGAGATGGAGAGACCCAGTACTTC. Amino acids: CSVELGDGETQYF.

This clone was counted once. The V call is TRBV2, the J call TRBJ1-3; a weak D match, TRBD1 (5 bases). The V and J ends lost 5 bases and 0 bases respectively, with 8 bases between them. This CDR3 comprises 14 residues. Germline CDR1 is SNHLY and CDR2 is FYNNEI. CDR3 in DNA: TGTGCCAGCAGTTCGGGGGTCTCTGGAAACACCATATATTTT. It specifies CASSSGVSGNTIYF.

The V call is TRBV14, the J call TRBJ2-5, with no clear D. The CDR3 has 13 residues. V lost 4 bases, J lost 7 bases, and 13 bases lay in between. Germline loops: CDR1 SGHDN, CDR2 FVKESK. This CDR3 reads CASSPLIGWTQYF. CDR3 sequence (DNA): TGTGCCAGCAGCCCCTTGATCGGTTGGACCCAGTACTTC.

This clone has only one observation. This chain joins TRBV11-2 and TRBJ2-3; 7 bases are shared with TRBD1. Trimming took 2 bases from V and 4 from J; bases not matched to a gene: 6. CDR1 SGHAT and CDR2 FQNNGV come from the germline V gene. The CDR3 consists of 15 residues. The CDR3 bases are TGTGCCAGCAGCTTATTGACAGGGCTCGCAGATACGCAGTATTTT. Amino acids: CASSLLTGLADTQYF.

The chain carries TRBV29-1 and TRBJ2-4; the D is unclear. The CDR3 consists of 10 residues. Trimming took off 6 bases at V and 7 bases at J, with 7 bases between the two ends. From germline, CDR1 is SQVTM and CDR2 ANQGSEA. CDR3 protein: CSVILNIQYF. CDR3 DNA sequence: TGCAGCGTCATATTGAACATTCAGTACTTC.

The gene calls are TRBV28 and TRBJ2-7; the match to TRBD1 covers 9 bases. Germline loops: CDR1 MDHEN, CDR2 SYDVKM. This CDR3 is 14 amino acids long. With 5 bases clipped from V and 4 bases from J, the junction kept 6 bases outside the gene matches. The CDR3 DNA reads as TGTGCCAGCAGTACGGGACAGGGTACTTACGAGCAGTACTTC. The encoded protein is CASSTGQGTYEQYF.

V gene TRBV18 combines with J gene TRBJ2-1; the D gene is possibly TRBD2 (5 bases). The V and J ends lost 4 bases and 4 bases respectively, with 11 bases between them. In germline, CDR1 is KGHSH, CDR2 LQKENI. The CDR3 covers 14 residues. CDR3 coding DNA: TGTGCCAGCTCACTGGCGGAGGAATACAATGAGCAGTTCTTC. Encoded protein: CASSLAEEYNEQFF.